A selection of T cell receptor beta chains follows, all from one sample in a study of OX40 agonist ivuxolimab in advanced cancers. Clones were sequenced by immunoSEQ multiplex PCR, and TCRdb holds only the in-frame ones, with some missing. The repertoire holds 50,000 to 70,000 clones, with about 85% as singletons. The sample in question was CD4+ or CD8+ T cells sorted from blood, obtained in a trial of the OX40 agonist ivuxolimab. These receptors were obtained from an adult with an advanced solid tumor such as melanoma, head and neck, liver or kidney cancer. The CDR3 runs from the conserved cysteine through the conserved F or W. D genes are given only for firm matches. Expanded clones get a size class; other rows say once, few or many, or leave the size out.

TRBJ2-2 | TRBD1 | TRBV4-1 | NA | TGCGCCAGCAGCCACCCTCGGGGGGACAGGGGATCCGGGGAGCTGTTTTTT | CASSHPRGDRGSGELFF
TRBJ2-7 | TRBD2 | TRBV7-2 | NA | TGTGCCAGCAGCACGAGCGGGACGAGCGAGCAGTACTTC | CASSTSGTSEQYF
TRBJ1-3 | TRBD1 | TRBV5-5 | NA | TGTGCCAGCAGCTCAGGGGGAGACTCTGGAAACACCATATATTTT | CASSSGGDSGNTIYF
TRBJ2-7 | NA | TRBV7-8 | NA | TGTGCCAGCAGCTTGGGAGCCTACGAGCAGTACTTC | CASSLGAYEQYF
TRBJ2-6 | TRBD1 | TRBV9 | few | TGTGCCAGCAGCTTTACCGGGACAGGGGGCCCCGGGGCCAACGTCCTGACTTTC | CASSFTGTGGPGANVLTF
TRBJ2-3 | NA | TRBV9 | NA | TGTGCCAGCAGCGGCCAAGGAGATACGCAGTATTTT | CASSGQGDTQYF
TRBJ2-1 | NA | TRBV6-6 | NA | TGTGCCAGCAGTAAACAGGTGCCAGGCGTCAATGAGCAGTTCTTC | CASSKQVPGVNEQFF
TRBJ2-7 | NA | TRBV10-3 | once | TGTGCCATCAGTGAGTTCCCAAGCGAAAACGAGCAGTACTTC | CAISEFPSENEQYF
TRBJ2-7 | TRBD1 | TRBV11-3 | few | TGTGCCAGCAGCTCCCGGGACAGTTCCTACGAGCAGTACTTC | CASSSRDSSYEQYF
TRBJ2-7 | TRBD2 | TRBV6-5 | few | TGTGCCAGCAGGGACGGACTAGCGGACTACGAGCAGTACTTC | CASRDGLADYEQYF
TRBJ2-1 | NA | TRBV7-2 | NA | TGTGCCAGCAGCTTAAATGCCTACGGTGAGCAGTTCTTC | CASSLNAYGEQFF
TRBJ1-2 | NA | TRBV6-5 | NA | TGTGCCAGCAGACAGACCTCTAACTATGGCTACACCTTC | CASRQTSNYGYTF
TRBJ2-7 | NA | TRBV13 | NA | TGTGCCAGCAGCTTCGCTGCAGGAACCGAGCAGTACTTC | CASSFAAGTEQYF
TRBJ2-1 | TRBD2 | TRBV28 | few | TGTGCCAGCAGTTATTCTAGCGGGAGAAATGAGCAGTTCTTC | CASSYSSGRNEQFF
TRBJ1-1 | NA | TRBV13 | NA | TGTGCCAGCAGCTTAGGGATGGGCCCCAGGGAAAATGAAGCTTTCTTT | CASSLGMGPRENEAFF
TRBJ1-1 | NA | TRBV15 | NA | TGTGCCACCACCCGGGGCCAGAACACTGAAGCTTTCTTT | CATTRGQNTEAFF
TRBJ2-1 | NA | TRBV11-2 | NA | TGTGCCAGCAGCAACTACAATGAGCAGTTCTTC | CASSNYNEQFF
TRBJ2-7 | NA | TRBV6-5 | NA | TGTGCCAGCAGAGACGACGGAACCTACGAGCAGTACTTC | CASRDDGTYEQYF
TRBJ1-4 | TRBD1 | TRBV11-3 | NA | TGTGCCAGCAGCTTAGTGGACAGGGAAAAACTGTTTTTT | CASSLVDREKLFF
TRBJ2-7 | TRBD2 | TRBV19 | NA | TGTGCCAGTAGTATGCCGAGTAGCGGGGCTTACGAGCAGTACTTC | CASSMPSSGAYEQYF
TRBJ2-4 | NA | TRBV20-1 | NA | TGCAGTGCTAGAGTCGGGGACATTCAGTACTTC | CSARVGDIQYF
TRBJ1-2 | NA | TRBV7-9 | NA | TGTGCCAGCAGCTTAGTTGTTACTAACTATGGCTACACCTTC | CASSLVVTNYGYTF